This T cell receptor (beta chain) was retrieved from a study of blood T cell repertoires in COVID-19. This table comes from immunoSEQ multiplex PCR, and its TCRdb copy is limited to in-frame clones, with some not included. Of around 220,000 clones in the sample, about 90% were seen once. V trimming: 6 bases; J trimming: 2 bases; junction bases outside the gene matches: 2. The CDR3 sequence is 13 residues long. For recovered donors of Cohort 3, there were two negative PCRs, clearance, or symptom resolution. This chain links TRBV12-3 or TRBV12-4 with TRBJ2-7; 9 bases are a match to TRBD1. Source material: PBMCs or T cells enriched from blood (not recorded which). The sequence was collected from a woman under 30 who had recovered from COVID-19. The CDR3 spells CASRRTGAYEQYF. In DNA, the CDR3 is TGTGCCAGCAGGCGGACAGGGGCCTACGAGCAGTACTTC.